This TCR beta chain was sequenced for a study of T cell responses to AZD1222 COVID-19 vaccine (TCRdb year 2021). General notes on the study: A total of more than 230 trial participants underwent TCR sequencing, of whom 200 to 220 received two doses of AZD1222 and roughly 25 received two doses of the MenACWY control vaccine. Enrollment into the trials was organized by age into subgroups of 18-55, 56-69 and 70-plus years, and those subgroups contained roughly 160, 29 and 62 TCR-sequenced participants, respectively. The full study reports these points: After two AZD1222 doses, both the breadth and the depth of spike-specific TCRs were significantly higher than at day 0 and than in MenACWY recipients. Most participants were white British and females outnumbered males, and the authors suggested that clonal diversity may have been underestimated. CD4 TCRs associated with the vaccine covered the entire spike protein, and the dominant responses were in regions 160-218 and 743-854. Conclusions about previously exposed vaccinees are limited, since just six or seven AZD1222 recipients were seropositive for SARS-CoV-2 at baseline. Nearly half of unique spike-specific TCRs reportedly recognized epitopes outside regions mutated in the B.1.351 and B.1.1.7 variants. The 56-69-year group was small, and its depth increase did not reach significance, likely because of low power. No day 14 peak-response samples were available, so repertoires were characterized only after the peak T cell response.

The CDR3 regions of human TCRbeta chains were analyzed by immunosequencing. Regarding the original processing steps: Repertoire TCRs were checked for matches against a reference library of SARS-CoV-2-specific TCRs that had been generated using the MIRA antigen-specificity platform. Breadth was defined as the fraction of unique TCRs that were SARS-CoV-2-associated. Depth was defined as the fraction of total T cells that were SARS-CoV-2-associated. Using the MIRA data, each spike-specific TCR was assigned both to the spike region to which the TCR was reactive and to a CD4 or CD8 class. Log10-transformed breadth and depth values were compared by one-way ANOVA with Sidak's multiple comparisons tests. This immuneACCESS table, as held by TCRdb, lists in-frame sequences with V and J called but not all clones. Of the missing ones, under half trace to an unresolved V gene in checked studies; the others have no known cause. D and trimming were read from the DNA, whereas the V and J calls and clone size are those reported in that table. The sample table contains about 140,000 clones; only one count was recorded for roughly 91% of them. The ten largest make up approximately 7% of the sample.

The CDR3 runs 17 amino acids, cysteine and phenylalanine included. Only the CDR3 DNA stays, 51 bases, in frame from base 1. V is trimmed back by 6 bases and J by 6 bases, and the junction contains 16 bases that no gene match accounts for. Taken from the germline V gene (reference sequence), the CDR1 and CDR2 loops are MNHEY and SMNVEV. As for this clone: The antigen this receptor binds is unknown. Qualities for individual bases were not recorded, and no much larger clone is one base off.

The time point label corresponds to: about 28 days (+/-7) after the second vaccine dose. AZD1222 recipients whose second dose came at about 4 weeks and those whose second dose came at about 12 weeks were combined into one group, since spike-specific TCR depth and breadth did not differ between the two schedules. Samples from vaccinated people were obtained from the UK trials COV001 and COV002, which included a single-blind randomized controlled phase 2/3 trial of AZD1222 (ChAdOx1 nCoV-19) in healthy adults. For TCRbeta chain sequencing, PBMC samples were collected from trial participants at day 0 and at day 28 after the second dose.

This TCR was sampled from an adult who received the AZD1222 COVID-19 vaccine. The source material was peripheral blood, sampled 28 days after the second AZD1222 dose. The chain links TRBV27 with TRBJ2-2, with 7 middle bases fitting TRBD1. The DNA sequence is TGTGCCAGCAGCCGGGATTTAGGGGGCGTTACCCCCGGGGAGCTGTTTTTT. It is translated as CASSRDLGGVTPGELFF.